This T cell receptor beta chain is from a study of vaccination and CD4 T cells after COVID-19. The CDR3 totals 15 residues. The V gene end was trimmed by 0 bases and the J gene end by 3 bases; junction bases not matched to a gene: 4. Looked up from germline, CDR1 is MNHEY and CDR2 is SVGAGI. The Oncomine TCR Beta short-read assay was applied to DNA of cultured CD4+ T cells. TCRdb passed the PCR reads through MiXCR, listing each CDR3 protein once. The sample contains about 15,000 distinct CDR3 sequences, approximately 50% of which appear only once. Time point in this sample: late sampling 161 to 241 days after vaccination in three convalescent patients. The treatment: roughly nine-day PBMC culture with coronavirus spike peptide pools or control peptides (ViraFEST assay). ViraFEST grew antigen-specific T cells using peptide pools, then sequenced TCRs. Cell culture was performed with more than 1.5 million PBMCs per well in the presence of 8 to 10 IU/ml IL-2 and around 9.7 ug/ml peptide pools.

Regarding this clonotype: The antigen remains unidentified.

The source of this sequence is a human donor who had recovered from COVID-19. Sequencing used CD4+ T cells from blood, cultured in vitro, obtained about 7 months after SARS-CoV-2 vaccination. The V and J genes are TRBV6-5 and TRBJ2-7; 8 bases map to TRBD2. The DNA of the CDR3 is TGTGCCAGCAGTTACTCTACGGGAGGGATCTACGAGCAGTACTTC. This gives the protein CASSYSTGGIYEQYF.